This T cell receptor (beta chain) originates from a study of blood T cell repertoires in COVID-19 (dated by TCRdb to 2018 to 2021). Turning to the overall study: Samples covering the acute and convalescent phases of COVID-19 were provided by collaborators in the United States, Italy and Spain. A de-identified subject ID, COVID-19 status, age in years and sex were almost always included in the sample metadata. The samples were drawn from the first 160 participants of the ongoing ImmuneRACE study and from more than 1,000 subjects provided by 6 global collaborators. The dataset comprised deeply sampled blood TCRbeta repertoires from subjects exposed to, actively infected with, or recovered from COVID-19. The material from the prospective study consisted of cDNA or gDNA derived from T cells, B-cell-depleted T cells, or PBMCs. Where HLA class I and class II types were available, the types were taken from metadata supplied by the sample provider, not from assay-based typing. The repertoires were released in a freely available public database meant as a resource for research on the immune response to SARS-CoV-2. Broader findings and caveats from the paper: The quantity of clinical and demographic metadata differed by source and by participant and was supplied without curation.

TCRbeta CDR3 regions were amplified from genomic DNA using the immunoSEQ Assay, a bias-controlled multiplex PCR. In the paper's pipeline: Nucleated cell counts per sample were estimated from amplification of reference gene primers within the assay. Sequence reads were collapsed and filtered to measure the absolute abundance of every unique TCRbeta CDR3 rearrangement. Productive Simpson clonality was computed per sample as the square root of Simpson's diversity index over productive rearrangements. Imported from immuneACCESS, the table was reduced by TCRdb to in-frame sequences with V and J called. These copies leave out some clones; in studies compared against another copy, an unresolved V gene accounts for under half, and the cause of the remainder is not known. The V and J calls and clone size come from that table; D and trimming were worked out from the DNA. This sample is represented by 250,000 to 300,000 clones; roughly 90% of them were singletons. The ten largest clones represent around 2.3% of the sample.

Concerning this clone: The antigen it binds to is not known. No much larger clonotype is one base removed from it; base qualities were not supplied.

In Seattle, one collaborating source enrolled patients while the infection was active and tracked those patients longitudinally over the course of disease. Whole blood was collected in K2EDTA tubes by collaborating institutions according to the institutions' own protocols. For TCRbeta analysis, collaborators shipped samples in one of three forms: frozen whole blood, isolated PBMCs, or DNA extracted from either of those sample types. At the junction V is shortened by 0 bases and J by 2 bases, with 15 bases in between. There are 16 amino acids in the CDR3, from cysteine to phenylalanine inclusive. Of all the DNA, just the CDR3 is kept, 48 bases in frame from base 1.

The sample comprised peripheral blood. The source is a woman aged 55-75 years with COVID-19, enrolled during active disease. The V and J genes are TRBV5-3 and TRBJ2-7; TRBD2 is a possible D gene, resting on 5 matching bases. TRBV5-3 is sorted into the ORF group, with uncertain function. The sequence in DNA is TGTGCCAGAAGCTTGGGGGGAGACGGACGAGCCTACGAGCAGTACTTC. Protein translation: CARSLGGDGRAYEQYF.